This record concerns one TCR beta chain sequence. The data derive from a study of blood T cell repertoires in COVID-19. Turning to the study itself: The origin of the acute and convalescent COVID-19 samples was the United States, Italy and Spain. T cells, B-cell-depleted T cells, or PBMCs provided the cDNA or gDNA that served as material.

Authors' methods: Amplification with reference gene primers provided the estimates of nucleated cell counts. Produced via immunoSEQ multiplex PCR; TCRdb's table is partial and in-frame only. V and J calls plus clone size are reproduced from that table; the DNA served to infer D and trimming. Of about 120,000 clones in the sample, 75% to 85% were seen once. The CDR3 has 13 amino acids. With V trimmed by 5 bases and J by 8 bases, 8 bases remained unmatched. Germline CDR1 is SGHAT and CDR2 is FQNNGV. The chain employs TRBV11-2 and TRBJ1-2, with 7 bases identical to TRBD1. The receptor was derived from a woman aged 80 or over with acute or convalescent COVID-19. Sequences were obtained from peripheral blood. CDR3 amino acids: CASSATGVYGYTF. The CDR3 region has the DNA TGTGCCAGCAGCGCCACAGGGGTCTACGGCTACACCTTC.